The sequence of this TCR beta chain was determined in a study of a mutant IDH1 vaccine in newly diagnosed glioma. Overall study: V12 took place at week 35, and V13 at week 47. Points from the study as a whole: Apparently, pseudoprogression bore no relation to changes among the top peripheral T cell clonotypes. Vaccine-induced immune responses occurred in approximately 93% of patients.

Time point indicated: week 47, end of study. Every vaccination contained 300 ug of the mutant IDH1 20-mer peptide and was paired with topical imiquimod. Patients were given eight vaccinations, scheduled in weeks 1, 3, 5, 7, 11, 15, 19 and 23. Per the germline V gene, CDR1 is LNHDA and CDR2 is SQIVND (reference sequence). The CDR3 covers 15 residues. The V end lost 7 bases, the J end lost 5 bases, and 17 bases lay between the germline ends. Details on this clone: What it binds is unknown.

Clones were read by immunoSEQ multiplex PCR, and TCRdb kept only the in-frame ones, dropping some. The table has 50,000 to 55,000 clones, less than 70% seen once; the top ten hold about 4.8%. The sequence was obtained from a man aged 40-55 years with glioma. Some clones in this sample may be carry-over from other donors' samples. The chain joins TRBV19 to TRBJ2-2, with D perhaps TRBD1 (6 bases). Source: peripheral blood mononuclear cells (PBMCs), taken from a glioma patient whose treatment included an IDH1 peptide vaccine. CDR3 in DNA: TGTGCCAGTACGTTGGGGGCGCGAAGTACCGGGGAGCTGTTTTTT. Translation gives CASTLGARSTGELFF.